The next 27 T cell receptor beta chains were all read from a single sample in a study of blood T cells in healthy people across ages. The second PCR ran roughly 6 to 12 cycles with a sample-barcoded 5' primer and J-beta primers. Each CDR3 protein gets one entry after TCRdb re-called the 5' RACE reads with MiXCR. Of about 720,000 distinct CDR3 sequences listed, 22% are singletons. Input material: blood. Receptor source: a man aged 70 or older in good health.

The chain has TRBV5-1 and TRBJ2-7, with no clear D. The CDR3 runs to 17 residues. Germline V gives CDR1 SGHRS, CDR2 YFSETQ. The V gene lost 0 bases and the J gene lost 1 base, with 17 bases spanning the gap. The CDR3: CASSLGNPLGPSYEQYF. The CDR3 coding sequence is TGCGCCAGCAGCTTGGGGAATCCCCTTGGGCCTTCCTACGAGCAGTACTTC.

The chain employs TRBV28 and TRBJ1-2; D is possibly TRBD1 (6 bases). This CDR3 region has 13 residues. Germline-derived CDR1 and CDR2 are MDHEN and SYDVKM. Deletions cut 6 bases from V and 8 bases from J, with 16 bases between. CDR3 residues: CASRLNSRGGYTF. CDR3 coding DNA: TGTGCCAGCAGGTTAAACAGCAGGGGCGGCTACACCTTC.

The CDR3 sequence is CASSVRGYGYTF. The CDR3 coding sequence is TGTGCCAGCAGCGTCAGGGGGTATGGCTACACCTTC. The gene calls are TRBV9 and TRBJ1-2; 7 nucleotides match TRBD1. J lost 5 bases, V lost 2 bases, and 0 bases had no gene match. Germline CDR1 SGDLS, CDR2 YYNGEE. The CDR3 consists of 12 residues.

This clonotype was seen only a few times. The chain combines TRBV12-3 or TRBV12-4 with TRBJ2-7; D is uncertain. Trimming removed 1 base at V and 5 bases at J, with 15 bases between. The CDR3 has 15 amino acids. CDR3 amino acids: CASSLGYGRQNEQYV. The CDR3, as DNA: TGTGCCAGCAGTTTAGGGTACGGAAGGCAAAACGAGCAGTACGTC.

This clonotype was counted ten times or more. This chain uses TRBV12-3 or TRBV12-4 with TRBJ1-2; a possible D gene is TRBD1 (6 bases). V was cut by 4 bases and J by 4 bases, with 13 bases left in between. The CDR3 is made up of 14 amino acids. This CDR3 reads CASSSRGVGYGYTF. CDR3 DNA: TGTGCCAGCAGTTCCAGGGGCGTCGGCTATGGCTACACCTTC.

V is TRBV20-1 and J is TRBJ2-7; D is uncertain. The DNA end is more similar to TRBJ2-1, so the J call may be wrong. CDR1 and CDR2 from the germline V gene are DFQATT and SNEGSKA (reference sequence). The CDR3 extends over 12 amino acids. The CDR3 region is CSATPALNEQFF. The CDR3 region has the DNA TGCAGTGCCACCCCCGCCCTAAATGAGCAGTTCTTC.

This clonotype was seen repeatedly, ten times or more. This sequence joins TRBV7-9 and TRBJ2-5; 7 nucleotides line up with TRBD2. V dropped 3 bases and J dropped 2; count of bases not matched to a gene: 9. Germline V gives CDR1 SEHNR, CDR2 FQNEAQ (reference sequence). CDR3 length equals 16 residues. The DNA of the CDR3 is TGTGCCAGCAGCTTTCAGAACTTCGGGGGGCAAGAGACCCAGTACTTC. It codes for CASSFQNFGGQETQYF. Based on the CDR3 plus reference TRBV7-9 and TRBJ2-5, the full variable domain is DTGVSQNPRHKITKRGQNVTFRCDPISEHNRLYWYRQTLGQGPEFLTYFQNEAQLEKSRLLSDRFSAERPKGSFSTLEIQRTEQGDSAMYLCASSFQNFGGQETQYFGPGTRLLVL.

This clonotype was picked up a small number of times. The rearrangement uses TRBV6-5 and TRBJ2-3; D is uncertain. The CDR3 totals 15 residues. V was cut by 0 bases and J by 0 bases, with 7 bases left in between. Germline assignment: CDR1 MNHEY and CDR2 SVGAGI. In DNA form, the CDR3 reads TGTGCCAGCAGTTACTCGATTACCAGCACAGATACGCAGTATTTT. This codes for CASSYSITSTDTQYF.

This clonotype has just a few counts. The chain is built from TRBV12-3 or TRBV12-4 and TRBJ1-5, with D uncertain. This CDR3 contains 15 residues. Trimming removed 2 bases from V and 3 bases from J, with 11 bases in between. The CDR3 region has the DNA TGTGCCAGCAGTTTATCAAGGGCCAACAATCAGCCCCAGCATTTT. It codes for CASSLSRANNQPQHF.

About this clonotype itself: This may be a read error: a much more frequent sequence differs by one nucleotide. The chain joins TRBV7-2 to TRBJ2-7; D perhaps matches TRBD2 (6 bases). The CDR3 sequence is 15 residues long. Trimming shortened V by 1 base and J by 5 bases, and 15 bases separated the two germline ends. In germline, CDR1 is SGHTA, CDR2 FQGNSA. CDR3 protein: CASSLDAGLGHEQYF. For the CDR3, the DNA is TGTGCCAGCAGCTTAGATGCGGGGCTAGGTCACGAGCAGTACTTC.

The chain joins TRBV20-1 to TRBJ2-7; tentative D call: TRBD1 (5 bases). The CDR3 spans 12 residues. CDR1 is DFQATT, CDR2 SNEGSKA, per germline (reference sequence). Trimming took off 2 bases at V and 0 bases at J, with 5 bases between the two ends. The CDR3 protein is CSARTGSYEQYF. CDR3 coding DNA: TGCAGTGCTAGAACAGGCTCCTACGAGCAGTACTTC.

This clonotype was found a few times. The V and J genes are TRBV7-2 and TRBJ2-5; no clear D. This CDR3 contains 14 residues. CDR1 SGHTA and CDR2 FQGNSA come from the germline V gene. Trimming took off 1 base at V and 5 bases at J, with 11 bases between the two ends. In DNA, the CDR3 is TGTGCCAGCAGCTTAGGGCCCATTTGGGAGACCCAGTACTTC. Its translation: CASSLGPIWETQYF.

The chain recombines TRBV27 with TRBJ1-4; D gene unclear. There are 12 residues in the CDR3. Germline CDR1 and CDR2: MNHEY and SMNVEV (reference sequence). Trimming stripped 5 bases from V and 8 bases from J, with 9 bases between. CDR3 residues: CASSRNGEKLFF. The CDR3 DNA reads TGTGCCAGCAGTCGGAATGGCGAAAAACTGTTTTTT.

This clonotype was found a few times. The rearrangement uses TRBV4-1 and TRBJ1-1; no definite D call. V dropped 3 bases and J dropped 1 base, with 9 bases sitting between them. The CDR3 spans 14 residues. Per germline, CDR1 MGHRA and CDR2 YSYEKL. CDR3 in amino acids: CASSHEGRNTEAFF. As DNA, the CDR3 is TGCGCCAGCAGCCATGAGGGCAGGAACACTGAAGCTTTCTTT.

CDR3 residues: CSAKQGTLAETQYF. As DNA, the CDR3 is TGCAGTGCTAAACAGGGGACGCTCGCTGAGACCCAGTACTTC. The chain joins TRBV20-1 to TRBJ2-5, with 7 bases aligning to TRBD1. CDR1 DFQATT and CDR2 SNEGSKA come from the germline V gene (reference sequence). This CDR3 is built from 14 residues. The junction had 10 bases not matched to a gene; V was cut back by 4 bases and J by 5 bases.

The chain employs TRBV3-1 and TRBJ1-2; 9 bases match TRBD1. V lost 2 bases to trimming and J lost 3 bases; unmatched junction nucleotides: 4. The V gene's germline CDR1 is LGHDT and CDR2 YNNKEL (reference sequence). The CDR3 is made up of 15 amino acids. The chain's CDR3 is CASSQLGQGDYGYTF. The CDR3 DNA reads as TGTGCCAGCAGCCAATTGGGACAGGGTGACTATGGCTACACCTTC. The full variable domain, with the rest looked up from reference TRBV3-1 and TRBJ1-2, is DTAVSQTPKYLVTQMGNDKSIKCEQNLGHDTMYWYKQDSKKFLKIMFSYNNKELIINETVPNRFSPKSPDKAHLNLHINSLELGDSAVYFCASSQLGQGDYGYTFGSGTRLTVV.

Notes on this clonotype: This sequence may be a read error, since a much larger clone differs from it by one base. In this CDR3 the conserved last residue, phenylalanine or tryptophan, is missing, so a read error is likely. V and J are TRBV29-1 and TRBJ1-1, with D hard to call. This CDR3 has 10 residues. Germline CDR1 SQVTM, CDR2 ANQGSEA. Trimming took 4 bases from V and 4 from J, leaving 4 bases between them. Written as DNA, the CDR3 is TGCAGCGTTGGAACCACTGAAGCTTTCCTT. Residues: CSVGTTEAFL.

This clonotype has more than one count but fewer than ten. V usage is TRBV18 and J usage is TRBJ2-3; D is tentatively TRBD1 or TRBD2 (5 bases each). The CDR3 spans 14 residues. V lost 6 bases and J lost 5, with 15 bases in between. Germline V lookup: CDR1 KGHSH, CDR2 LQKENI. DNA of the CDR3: TGTGCCAGCTCTCCCCTTGGGGGTCGAGATACGCAGTATTTT. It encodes CASSPLGGRDTQYF.

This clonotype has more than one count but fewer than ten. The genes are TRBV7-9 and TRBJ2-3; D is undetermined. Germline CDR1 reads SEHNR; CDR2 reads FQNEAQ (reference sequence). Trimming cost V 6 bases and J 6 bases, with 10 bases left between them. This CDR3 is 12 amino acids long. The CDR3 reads CASSFSLDTQYF. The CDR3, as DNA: TGTGCCAGCAGTTTCTCCCTTGATACGCAGTATTTT.

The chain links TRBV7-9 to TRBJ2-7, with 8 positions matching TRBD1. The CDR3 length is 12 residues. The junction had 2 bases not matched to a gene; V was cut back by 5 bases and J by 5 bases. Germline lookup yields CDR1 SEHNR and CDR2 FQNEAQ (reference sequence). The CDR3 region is CASSRTGHEQYF. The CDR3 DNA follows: TGTGCCAGCAGCCGGACAGGGCACGAGCAGTACTTC. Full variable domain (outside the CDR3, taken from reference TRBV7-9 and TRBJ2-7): DTGVSQNPRHKITKRGQNVTFRCDPISEHNRLYWYRQTLGQGPEFLTYFQNEAQLEKSRLLSDRFSAERPKGSFSTLEIQRTEQGDSAMYLCASSRTGHEQYFGPGTRLTVT.

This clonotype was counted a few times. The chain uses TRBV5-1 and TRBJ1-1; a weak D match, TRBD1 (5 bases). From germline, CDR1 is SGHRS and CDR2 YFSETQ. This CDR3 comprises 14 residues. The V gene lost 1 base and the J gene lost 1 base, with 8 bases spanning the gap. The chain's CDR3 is CASSLNQGNTEAFF. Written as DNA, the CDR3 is TGCGCCAGCAGCTTGAACCAGGGGAACACTGAAGCTTTCTTT.

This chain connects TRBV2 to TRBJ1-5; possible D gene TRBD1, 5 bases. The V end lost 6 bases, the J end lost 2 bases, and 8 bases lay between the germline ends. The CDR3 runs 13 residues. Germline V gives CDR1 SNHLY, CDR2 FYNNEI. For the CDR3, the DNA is TGTGCCAGCAGGCAGGGAGGCAATCAGCCCCAGCATTTT. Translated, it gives CASRQGGNQPQHF.

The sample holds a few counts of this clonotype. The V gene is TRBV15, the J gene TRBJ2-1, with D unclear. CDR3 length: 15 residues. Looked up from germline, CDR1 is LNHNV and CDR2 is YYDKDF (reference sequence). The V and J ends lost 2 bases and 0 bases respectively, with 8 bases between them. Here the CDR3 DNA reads TGTGCCACCAGCAGACACTCTAGCTCCTACAATGAGCAGTTCTTC. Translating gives CATSRHSSSYNEQFF.

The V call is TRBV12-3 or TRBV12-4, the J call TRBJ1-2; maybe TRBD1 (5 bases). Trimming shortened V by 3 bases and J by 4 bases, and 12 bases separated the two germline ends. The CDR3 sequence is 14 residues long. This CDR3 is CASSFAGQGYGYTF. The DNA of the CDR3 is TGTGCCAGCAGTTTCGCAGGGCAGGGCTATGGCTACACCTTC.

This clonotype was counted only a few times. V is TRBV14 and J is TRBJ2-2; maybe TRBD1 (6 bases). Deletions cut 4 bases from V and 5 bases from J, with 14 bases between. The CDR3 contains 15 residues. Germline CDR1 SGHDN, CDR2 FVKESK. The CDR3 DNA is TGTGCCAGCAGCCGACTACCAGGGGTAACCGGGGAGCTGTTTTTT. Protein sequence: CASSRLPGVTGELFF.

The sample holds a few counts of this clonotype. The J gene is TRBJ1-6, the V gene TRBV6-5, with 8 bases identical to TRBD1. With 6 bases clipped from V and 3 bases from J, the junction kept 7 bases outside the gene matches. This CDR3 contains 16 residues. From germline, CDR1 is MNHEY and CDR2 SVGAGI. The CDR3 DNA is TGTGCCAGCAGCCCGGGGGACAGGTTCTATAATTCACCCCTCCACTTT. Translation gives CASSPGDRFYNSPLHF.

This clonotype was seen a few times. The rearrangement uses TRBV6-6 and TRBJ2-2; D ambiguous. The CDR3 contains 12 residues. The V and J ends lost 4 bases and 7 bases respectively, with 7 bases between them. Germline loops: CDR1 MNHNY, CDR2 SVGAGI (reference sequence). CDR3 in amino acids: CASSLSDGELFF. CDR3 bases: TGTGCCAGCAGTTTATCCGACGGGGAGCTGTTTTTT.